The sequence of this T cell receptor beta chain was determined in a study of technical replicates of blood from a few donors. The CDR3 loop spans 13 amino acids. CDR1 is SQVTM and CDR2 is ANQGSEA in the germline V gene. The V end was cut by 5 bases, the J end by 6 bases, with 17 bases between. Repertoires were generated with immunoSEQ multiplex PCR, while TCRdb's copy carries only in-frame clones and drops some. This table has some 94,000 clones, about 95% appearing once. The origin of this receptor is a human donor in good health. The V and J genes are TRBV29-1 and TRBJ2-7; D possibly corresponds to TRBD1 (6 bases). The sample taken for sequencing was T cells isolated from PBMCs. CDR3 residues: CSVTQGIRTEQYF. In DNA form, the CDR3 reads TGCAGCGTTACACAGGGAATACGGACCGAGCAGTACTTC.